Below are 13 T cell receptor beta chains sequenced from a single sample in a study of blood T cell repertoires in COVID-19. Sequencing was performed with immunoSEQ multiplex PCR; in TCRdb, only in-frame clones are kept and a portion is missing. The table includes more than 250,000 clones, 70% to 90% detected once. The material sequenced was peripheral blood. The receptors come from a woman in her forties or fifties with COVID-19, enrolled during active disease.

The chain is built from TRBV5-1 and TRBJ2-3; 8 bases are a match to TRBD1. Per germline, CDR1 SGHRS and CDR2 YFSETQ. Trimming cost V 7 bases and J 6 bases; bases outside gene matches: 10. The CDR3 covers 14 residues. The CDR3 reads CASAYGTGDDTQYF. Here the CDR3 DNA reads TGCGCCAGCGCATACGGGACAGGAGACGATACGCAGTATTTT.

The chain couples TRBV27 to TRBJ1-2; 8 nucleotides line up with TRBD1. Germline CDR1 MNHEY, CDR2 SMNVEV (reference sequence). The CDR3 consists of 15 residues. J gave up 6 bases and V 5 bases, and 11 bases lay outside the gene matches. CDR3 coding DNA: TGTGCCAGCAGTGGATGGACAGGGCCGGTTGATGGCTACACCTTC. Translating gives CASSGWTGPVDGYTF.

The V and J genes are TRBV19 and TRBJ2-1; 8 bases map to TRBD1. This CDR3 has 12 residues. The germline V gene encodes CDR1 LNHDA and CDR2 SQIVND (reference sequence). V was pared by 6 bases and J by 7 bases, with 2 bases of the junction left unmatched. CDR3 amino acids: CASSDRGNEQFF. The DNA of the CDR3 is TGTGCCAGTAGCGACAGGGGAAATGAGCAGTTCTTC.

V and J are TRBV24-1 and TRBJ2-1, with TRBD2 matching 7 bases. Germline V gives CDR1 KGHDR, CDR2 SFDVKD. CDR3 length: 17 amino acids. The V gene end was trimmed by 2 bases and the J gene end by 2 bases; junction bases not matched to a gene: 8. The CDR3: CATSDSSPGLTYNEQFF. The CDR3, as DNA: TGTGCCACCAGTGATTCGTCCCCGGGACTAACCTACAATGAGCAGTTCTTC.

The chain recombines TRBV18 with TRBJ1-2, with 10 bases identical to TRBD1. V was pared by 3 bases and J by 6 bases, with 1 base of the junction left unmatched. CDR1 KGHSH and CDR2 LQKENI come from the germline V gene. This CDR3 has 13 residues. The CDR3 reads CASSPTGGNGYTF. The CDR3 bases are TGTGCCAGCTCACCGACAGGGGGCAATGGCTACACCTTC.

The CDR3 DNA follows: TGTGCCAGCAGCCGCCTGGGACTAGCGGGAAACGAGCAGTACTTC. Translating it yields CASSRLGLAGNEQYF. V and J are TRBV5-5 and TRBJ2-7, with 13 nucleotides matching TRBD2. CDR1 SGHKS and CDR2 YYEKEE come from the germline V gene (reference sequence). The ends lost 4 bases at V and 5 bases at J; junction bases unmatched: 6. CDR3 length: 15 residues. Combining the CDR3 with reference TRBV5-5 and TRBJ2-7 gives the whole variable domain DAGVTQSPTHLIKTRGQQVTLRCSPISGHKSVSWYQQVLGQGPQFIFQYYEKEERGRGNFPDRFSARQFPNYSSELNVNALLLGDSALYLCASSRLGLAGNEQYFGPGTRLTVT.

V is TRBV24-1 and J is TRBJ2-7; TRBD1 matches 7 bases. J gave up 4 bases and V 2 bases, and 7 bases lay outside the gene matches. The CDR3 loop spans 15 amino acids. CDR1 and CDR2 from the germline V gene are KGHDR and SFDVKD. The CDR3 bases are TGTGCCACCAGTGATTCCCGGGACAGCCGTTACGAGCAGTACTTC. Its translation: CATSDSRDSRYEQYF.

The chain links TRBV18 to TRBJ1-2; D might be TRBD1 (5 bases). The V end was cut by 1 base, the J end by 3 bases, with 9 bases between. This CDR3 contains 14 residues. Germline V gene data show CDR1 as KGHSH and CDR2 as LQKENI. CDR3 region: CASSPQDTHYGYTF. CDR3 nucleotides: TGTGCCAGCTCACCACAGGACACCCACTATGGCTACACCTTC. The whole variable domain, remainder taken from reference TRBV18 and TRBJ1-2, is NAGVMQNPRHLVRRRGQEARLRCSPMKGHSHVYWYRQLPEEGLKFMVYLQKENIIDESGMPKERFSAEFPKEGPSILRIQQVVRGDSAAYFCASSPQDTHYGYTFGSGTRLTVV.

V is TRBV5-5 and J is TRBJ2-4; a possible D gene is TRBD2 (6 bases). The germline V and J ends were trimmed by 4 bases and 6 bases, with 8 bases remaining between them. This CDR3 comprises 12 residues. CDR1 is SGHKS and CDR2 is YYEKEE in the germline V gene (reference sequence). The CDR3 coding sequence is TGTGCCAGCAGCCGGGACTCAAACATTCAGTACTTC. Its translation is CASSRDSNIQYF.

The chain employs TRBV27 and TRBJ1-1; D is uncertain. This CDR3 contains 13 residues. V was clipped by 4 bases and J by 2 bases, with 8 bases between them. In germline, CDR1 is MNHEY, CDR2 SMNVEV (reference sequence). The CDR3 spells CASSWAANTEAFF. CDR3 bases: TGTGCCAGCAGTTGGGCCGCAAACACTGAAGCTTTCTTT.

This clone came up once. CDR3 nucleotide sequence: TGCGCCAGCAGTCGGACAGGTTTTAGCTCCTACGAGCAGTACTTC. Translation gives CASSRTGFSSYEQYF. The gene calls are TRBV5-1 and TRBJ2-7; TRBD1 matches at 7 bases. The V gene end was trimmed by 5 bases and the J gene end by 0 bases; junction bases not matched to a gene: 8. The CDR3 is 15 residues long. CDR1 is SGHRS, CDR2 YFSETQ, per germline.

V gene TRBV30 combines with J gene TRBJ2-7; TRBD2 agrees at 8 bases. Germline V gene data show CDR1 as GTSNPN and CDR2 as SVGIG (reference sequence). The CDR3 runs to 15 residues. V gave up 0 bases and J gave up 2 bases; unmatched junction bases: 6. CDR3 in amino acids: CAWSVAGAATYEQYF. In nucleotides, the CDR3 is TGTGCCTGGAGTGTAGCGGGAGCCGCAACCTACGAGCAGTACTTC.

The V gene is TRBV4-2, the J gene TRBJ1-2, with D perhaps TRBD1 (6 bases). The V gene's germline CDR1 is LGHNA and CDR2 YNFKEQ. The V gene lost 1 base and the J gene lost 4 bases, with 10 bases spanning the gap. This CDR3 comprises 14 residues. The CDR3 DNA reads TGTGCCAGCAGCCAAGTGGACAGCTCCTATGGCTACACCTTC. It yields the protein CASSQVDSSYGYTF.